Detailed here is one T cell receptor beta chain. Its target is unknown. The data are from a study of graft-versus-host responses after intestinal transplantation. General study findings and limits: Circulating GvH clone levels at their peak were associated with HvG declines (early post-transplant).

V shed 5 bases and J shed 2 bases, with 15 bases lying between them. This CDR3 is built from 15 residues. Germline CDR1 is SGHVS and CDR2 is FNYEAQ. Both intraepithelial and lamina propria lymphocytes were released by processing graft tissue. Produced via immunoSEQ multiplex PCR; TCRdb's table is partial and in-frame only. The data contain more than 50,000 clones, roughly nine tenths of them seen just once; the ten biggest clones take up around 1.7%. Source: ileum tissue, taken approximately 56 weeks after transplant. V is TRBV7-6 and J is TRBJ2-5; D is perhaps TRBD1 or TRBD2 (5 bases each). The TCR sequence derives from a human patient who received an intestinal transplant, so some T cells may come from the graft donor. The CDR3 loop reads CASSPPGTGQETQYF. The CDR3 DNA reads as TGTGCCAGCAGCCCGCCAGGGACGGGACAAGAGACCCAGTACTTC. The full variable domain, completed using reference TRBV7-6 and TRBJ2-5, is GAGVSQSPRYKVTKRGQDVALRCDPISGHVSLYWYRQALGQGPEFLTYFNYEAQQDKSGLPNDRFSAERPEGSISTLTIQRTEQRDSAMYRCASSPPGTGQETQYFGPGTRLLVL.